This entry is about one TCR beta chain. Between the trimmed V and J ends, which lost 3 bases and 3 bases, there was a span of 15 bases. This CDR3 is 16 amino acids long. Germline-derived CDR1 and CDR2 are MDHEN and SYDVKM. The sample originates from a study of technical replicates of blood from a handful of donors. Produced via immunoSEQ multiplex PCR; TCRdb's table is partial and in-frame only. The table has tens of thousands of clones, 94% seen once; the top ten hold 0.2% to 0.3%. Sequences were obtained from T cells isolated from PBMCs. This TCR was recovered from a human donor in good health. The gene calls are TRBV28 and TRBJ2-1; TRBD1 might be the D (6 bases). The CDR3 is CASSLPYREIYNEQFF. DNA for the CDR3: TGTGCCAGCAGTTTGCCCTACAGGGAAATCTACAATGAGCAGTTCTTC.